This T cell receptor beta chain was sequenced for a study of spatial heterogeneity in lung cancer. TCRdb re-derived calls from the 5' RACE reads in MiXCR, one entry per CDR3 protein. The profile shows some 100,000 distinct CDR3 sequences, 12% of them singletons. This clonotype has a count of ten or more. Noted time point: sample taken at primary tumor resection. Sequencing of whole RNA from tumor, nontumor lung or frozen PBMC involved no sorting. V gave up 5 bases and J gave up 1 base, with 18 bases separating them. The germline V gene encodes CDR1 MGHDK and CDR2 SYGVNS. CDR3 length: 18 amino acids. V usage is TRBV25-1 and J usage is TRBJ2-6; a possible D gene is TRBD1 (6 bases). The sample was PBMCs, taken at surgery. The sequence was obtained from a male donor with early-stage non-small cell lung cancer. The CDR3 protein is CASSPLAGTLSGANVLTF. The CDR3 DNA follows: TGTGCCAGCAGTCCCCTCGCCGGGACACTATCTGGGGCCAACGTCCTGACTTTC.